Sequencing of this TCR beta chain was carried out in a study of blood T cell repertoires in COVID-19. In the original workflow: Nucleated cell counts were estimated from reference gene primer amplification. The repertoire was sequenced with immunoSEQ multiplex PCR; TCRdb's copy has only in-frame clones and lacks some. Clone size and the V and J calls come from that table; the DNA yielded D and trimming. The sample includes 95,000 to 120,000 clones, approximately 90% of them seen just once. Germline CDR1 MNHNS, CDR2 SASEGT. The CDR3 spans 16 residues. V dropped 4 bases and J dropped 5 bases, with 15 bases sitting between them.

Input material: peripheral blood. The chain uses TRBV6-1 and TRBJ1-6; TRBD1 is a possible D gene (5 bases). This clonotype was sampled from a woman aged 45 to 65 with acute or convalescent COVID-19. The CDR3 nucleotides are TGTGCCAGCAGTGTGGGGGGGGGTATCCATAATTCACCCCTCCACTTT. It translates to CASSVGGGIHNSPLHF.